This paragraph reports one TCR beta chain. Using immunoSEQ multiplex PCR, the repertoire was profiled, and TCRdb retains in-frame clones only, with some absent. Of roughly 150,000 clones in the sample, 90% to 95% were seen once. The sample comes from a study of T cell responses to AZD1222 COVID-19 vaccine. The sequences come from peripheral blood, collected 28 days after the second AZD1222 dose. The TCR was taken from an adult who received the AZD1222 COVID-19 vaccine.

The CDR3 spells CASSPGGHRGDEQYF. CDR3 DNA sequence: TGTGCCAGCAGCCCCGGGGGGCATCGTGGGGACGAGCAGTACTTC. The genes are TRBV4-2 and TRBJ2-7; the D gene is possibly TRBD2 (7 bases). V lost 4 bases, J lost 5 bases, and 18 bases lay in between. In germline, CDR1 is LGHNA, CDR2 YNFKEQ. This CDR3 is 15 amino acids long.